This is a list of T cell receptor beta chains from one sample in a study of tumour-infiltrating T cells in Burkitt lymphoma. The protocol was immunoSEQ multiplex PCR, while the TCRdb copy is restricted to in-frame clones and leaves out a portion. The profile shows some 1,200 clones, 10% to 15% of them singletons. Sequencing was performed on tumor tissue. These receptors were taken from a human donor with Burkitt lymphoma. The CDR3 runs from the conserved cysteine through the conserved F or W. A D gene is named only where the DNA matches it firmly. Size tells how often a clone was seen (once, few, many) or the class of an expanded clone, and some rows leave it out.

clone_size,j_call,d_call,v_call,cdr3_aa,cdr3_nt
NA,TRBJ1-2,NA,TRBV29-1,CSAGDRTLNGYTF,TGCAGCGCCGGTGACAGGACTCTAAATGGCTACACCTTC
hyperexpanded,TRBJ1-1,NA,TRBV13,CASSWGPAEAFF,TGTGCCAGCAGCTGGGGACCCGCTGAAGCTTTCTTT
few,TRBJ1-2,TRBD1,TRBV9,CASSNNPGQGAYTYGYTF,TGTGCCAGCAGCAATAACCCGGGACAGGGGGCTTATACCTATGGCTACACCTTC
few,TRBJ2-5,NA,TRBV27,CASSLSTWGQETQYF,TGTGCCAGCAGTTTAAGTACCTGGGGGCAAGAGACCCAGTACTTC
NA,TRBJ1-1,TRBD1,TRBV6-5,CASSLGTGGNTEAFF,TGTGCCAGCAGTTTGGGGACAGGGGGCAACACTGAAGCTTTCTTT
NA,TRBJ2-1,NA,TRBV18,CASSPPGYNEQFF,TGTGCCAGCTCACCACCCGGTTACAATGAGCAGTTCTTC
few,TRBJ2-4,TRBD1,TRBV5-6,CASSLGETGGVQYF,TGTGCCAGCAGCTTGGGGGAAACAGGGGGTGTTCAGTACTTC
few,TRBJ1-4,NA,TRBV11-2,CASSSLAGREKLFF,TGTGCCAGCAGCTCCTTGGCGGGCCGAGAAAAACTGTTTTTT
few,TRBJ1-1,NA,TRBV27,CASRLTGITEAFF,TGTGCCAGCAGACTCACAGGGATAACTGAAGCTTTCTTT
NA,TRBJ2-5,NA,TRBV7-9,CASSLPKETQYF,TGTGCCAGCAGCTTGCCGAAAGAGACCCAGTACTTC
NA,TRBJ2-1,TRBD1,TRBV7-9,CASRPRTGSSYNEQFF,TGTGCCAGCCGACCCCGGACAGGCAGCTCCTACAATGAGCAGTTCTTC
NA,TRBJ1-6,NA,TRBV6-6,CASSYEGFLHF,TGTGCCAGCAGTTACGAGGGCTTTCTCCACTTT
few,TRBJ2-3,NA,TRBV4-3,CASSQGTPDTQYF,TGCGCCAGCAGCCAGGGAACACCAGATACGCAGTATTTT